This TCR beta chain was identified during a study of blood T cell repertoires in COVID-19. For the study at large: Researchers got acute and convalescent COVID-19 samples from the United States, Italy and Spain. T cells, B-cell-depleted T cells, or PBMCs provided the cDNA or gDNA that served as material.

Per the authors' pipeline: Amplified reference gene primers provided the basis for estimating nucleated cell counts. Sequenced by immunoSEQ multiplex PCR; TCRdb stores in-frame clones only, minus some. The V and J calls and clone size were taken over from that table, and D and trimming were inferred from the DNA. This sample has 300,000 to 400,000 clones, with 65% to 85% found just once. Germline values: CDR1 MNHEY, CDR2 SMNVEV (reference sequence). Trimming took off 3 bases at V and 8 bases at J, with 12 bases between the two ends. This CDR3 has 13 amino acids. The clonotype comes from a man aged 25-40 years with active or convalescent COVID-19. The chain is built from TRBV27 and TRBJ2-3, with D hard to call. Material for sequencing was peripheral blood. The CDR3 loop reads CASSFSAPGTQYF. The CDR3 nucleotides read TGTGCCAGCAGTTTCAGTGCACCGGGTACGCAGTATTTT.